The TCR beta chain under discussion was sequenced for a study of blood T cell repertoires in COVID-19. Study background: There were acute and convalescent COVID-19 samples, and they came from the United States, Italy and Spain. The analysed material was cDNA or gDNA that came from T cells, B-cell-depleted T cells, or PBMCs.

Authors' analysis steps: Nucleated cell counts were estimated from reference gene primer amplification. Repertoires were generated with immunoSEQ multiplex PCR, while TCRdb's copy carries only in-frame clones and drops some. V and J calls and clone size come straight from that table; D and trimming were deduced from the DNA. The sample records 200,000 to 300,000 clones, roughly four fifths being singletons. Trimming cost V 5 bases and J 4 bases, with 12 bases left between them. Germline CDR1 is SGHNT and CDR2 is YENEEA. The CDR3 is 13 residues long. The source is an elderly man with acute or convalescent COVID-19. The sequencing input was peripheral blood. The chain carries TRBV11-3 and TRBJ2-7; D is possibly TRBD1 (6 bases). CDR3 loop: CASSGQSPYEQYF. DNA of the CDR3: TGTGCCAGCAGCGGACAGTCGCCTTACGAGCAGTACTTC.